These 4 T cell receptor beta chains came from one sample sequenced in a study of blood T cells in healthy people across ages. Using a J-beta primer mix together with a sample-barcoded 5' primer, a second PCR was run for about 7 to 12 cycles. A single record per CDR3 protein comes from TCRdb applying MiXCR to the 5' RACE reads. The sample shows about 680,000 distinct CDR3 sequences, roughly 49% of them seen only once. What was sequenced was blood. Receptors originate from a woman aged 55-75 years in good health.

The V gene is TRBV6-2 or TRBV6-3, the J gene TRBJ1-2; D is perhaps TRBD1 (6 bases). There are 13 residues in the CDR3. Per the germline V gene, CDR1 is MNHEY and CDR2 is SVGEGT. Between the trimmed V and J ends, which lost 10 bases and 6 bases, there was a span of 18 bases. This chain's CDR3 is CATRPGHYNGYTF. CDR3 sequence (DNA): TGTGCCACCAGACCGGGACATTATAATGGCTACACCTTC.

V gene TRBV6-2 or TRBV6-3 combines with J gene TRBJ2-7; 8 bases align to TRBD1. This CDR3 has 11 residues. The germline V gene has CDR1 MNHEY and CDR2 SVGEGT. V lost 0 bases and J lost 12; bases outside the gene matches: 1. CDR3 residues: CASSYSDRVYF. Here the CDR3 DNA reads TGTGCCAGCAGTTACTCGGACAGGGTGTACTTC.

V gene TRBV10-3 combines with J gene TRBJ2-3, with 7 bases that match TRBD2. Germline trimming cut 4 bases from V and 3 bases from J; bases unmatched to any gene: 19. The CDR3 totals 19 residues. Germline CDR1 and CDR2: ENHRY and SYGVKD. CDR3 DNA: TGTGCCATCAGTGGCAAGGCGCGGTGGGAGGGCCAAGTAACAGATACGCAGTATTTT. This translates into CAISGKARWEGQVTDTQYF.

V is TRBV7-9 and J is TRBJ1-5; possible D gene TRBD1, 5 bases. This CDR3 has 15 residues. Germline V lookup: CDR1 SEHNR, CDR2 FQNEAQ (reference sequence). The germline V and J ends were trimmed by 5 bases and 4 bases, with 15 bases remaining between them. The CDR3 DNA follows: TGTGCCAGCAGCCCCCTCGGGGACCGGAATCAGCCCCAGCATTTT. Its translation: CASSPLGDRNQPQHF.